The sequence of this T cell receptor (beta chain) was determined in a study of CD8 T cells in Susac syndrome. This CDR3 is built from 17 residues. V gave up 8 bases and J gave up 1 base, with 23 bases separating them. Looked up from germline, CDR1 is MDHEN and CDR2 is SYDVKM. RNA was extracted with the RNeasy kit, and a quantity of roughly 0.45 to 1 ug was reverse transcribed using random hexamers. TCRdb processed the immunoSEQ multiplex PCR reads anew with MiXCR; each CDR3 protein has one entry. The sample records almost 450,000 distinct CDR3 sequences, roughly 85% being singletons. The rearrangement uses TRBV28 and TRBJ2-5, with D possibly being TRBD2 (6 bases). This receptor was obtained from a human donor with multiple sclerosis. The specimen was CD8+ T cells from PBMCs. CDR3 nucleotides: TGTGCCAGCGGGCCTGGGGGGAGGAGGCTCGCCCAAGAGACCCAGTACTTC. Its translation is CASGPGGRRLAQETQYF.